What follows are 17 T cell receptor beta chains derived from one specimen sequenced in a study of T cells expressing NK-cell markers. Following a re-call of the 5' RACE reads, TCRdb has one entry per CDR3 protein and lacks DNA. The sample holds some 460,000 distinct CDR3 sequences. Sequenced material: blood T cells: a sorted CD56 or NKG2C T cell subset, CD4+ or CD8+ T cells, or bulk PBMC T cells (not recorded which). The receptors stem from a woman aged 45-65 years in good health.

The J gene is TRBJ2-5, the V gene TRBV5-1; TCRdb's D call, TRBD1, is unchecked because there is no DNA. Germline V gene sequence: CDR1 SGHRS, CDR2 YFSETQ. The CDR3 contains 15 residues. The CDR3 is CASSTGQGLAETQYF.

This chain connects TRBV10-1 to TRBJ2-3; TCRdb selects TRBD2, and the lack of DNA leaves this call unchecked. CDR1 and CDR2 (germline): WNHNN, SYGVQD (reference sequence). This CDR3 region has 15 residues. The CDR3 here is CASSDWREAADTQYF.

V is TRBV6-5 and J is TRBJ2-1; lacking DNA, the TRBD2 call made by TCRdb goes unchecked. The germline gives CDR1 MNHEY, CDR2 SVGAGI. CDR3 length: 13 amino acids. This CDR3 reads CASSEGLVNEQFF.

V gene TRBV6-6 combines with J gene TRBJ2-5; the D call of TRBD2 rests on TCRdb alone, since no DNA is present to check it. Germline CDR1 MNHNY, CDR2 SVGAGI (reference sequence). CDR3 length: 16 residues. Here the CDR3 reads CASSRGGGRAQETQYF.

The CDR3 loop reads CASSHSGRDHEQYF. J is TRBJ2-7 and V is TRBV5-1; TCRdb's assignment of TRBD2 cannot be checked, as there is no DNA. Germline lookup yields CDR1 SGHRS and CDR2 YFSETQ. This CDR3 is 14 amino acids long.

Here the CDR3 reads CASSIGQGTTYEQYF. This chain connects TRBV5-1 to TRBJ2-7; TCRdb designates TRBD1, a call that cannot be tested without DNA. Germline loops: CDR1 SGHRS, CDR2 YFSETQ. CDR3 length equals 15 residues.

The rearrangement links TRBV6-2 or TRBV6-3 to TRBJ2-3; checking the TCRdb D call of TRBD2 is not possible without DNA. Germline values: CDR1 MNHEY, CDR2 SVGEGT. This CDR3 has 15 residues. This CDR3 is CASRNQRELTDTQYF.

This rearrangement joins TRBV6-1 to TRBJ2-5; TCRdb outputs TRBD2, but without DNA this stays unchecked. CDR3 size: 15 residues. CDR1 is MNHNS, CDR2 SASEGT, per germline. The CDR3 spells CASSPSTRDGETQYF.

The chain recombines TRBV11-2 with TRBJ2-3; TCRdb's D call of TRBD1 is untestable without DNA. Germline CDR1 SGHAT, CDR2 FQNNGV. This CDR3 contains 13 residues. The CDR3 here is CASSLSRGDTQYF.

This chain joins TRBV20-1 and TRBJ2-1; TCRdb indicates TRBD2, and absent DNA this call remains unverified. Germline V gene data show CDR1 as DFQATT and CDR2 as SNEGSKA (reference sequence). The CDR3 runs to 16 residues. This chain's CDR3 is CSARDRAGRQSREQFF.

The genes are TRBV20-1 and TRBJ2-5. The CDR3 loop spans 12 amino acids. Germline CDR1 is DFQATT and CDR2 is SNEGSKA (reference sequence). This CDR3 reads CSARYMGETQYF.

This chain uses TRBV20-1 with TRBJ2-7; TCRdb proposes TRBD1, but this gene call is untestable without DNA. CDR1 is DFQATT, CDR2 SNEGSKA, per germline (reference sequence). This CDR3 contains 15 residues. The CDR3 loop reads CSARDPGGGVYEQYF.

The V gene is TRBV27, the J gene TRBJ1-2; TCRdb's D call, TRBD1, is unchecked because there is no DNA. Germline lookup yields CDR1 MNHEY and CDR2 SMNVEV (reference sequence). This CDR3 region has 14 residues. CDR3 residues: CASSHSPGQGGYTF.

J is TRBJ2-1 and V is TRBV7-3; as DNA is missing, the TRBD1 call by TCRdb cannot be tested. Germline values: CDR1 SGHTA, CDR2 FQGTGA. This CDR3 spans 15 amino acids. The CDR3: CASSLGQGINNEQFF.

V is TRBV4-1 and J is TRBJ2-3. The germline CDR1 and CDR2 sequences are MGHRA and YSYEKL. The CDR3 spans 14 residues. This chain's CDR3 is CASSQGLVADTQYF.

The gene calls are TRBV6-5 and TRBJ2-3; the D gene TCRdb calls, TRBD2, cannot be checked with no DNA. Germline lookup yields CDR1 MNHEY and CDR2 SVGAGI. The CDR3 is made up of 14 amino acids. The chain's CDR3 is CASRLAPSTDTQYF.

The chain carries TRBV2 and TRBJ2-1; TCRdb picks TRBD1, but there is no DNA to check that call. This CDR3 region has 16 residues. Germline V gene sequence: CDR1 SNHLY, CDR2 FYNNEI. The CDR3 is CASSDQGSGSYNEQFF.